The clone carrying this T cell receptor (beta chain) was seen a handful of times. These data come from a study of cytomegalovirus exposure and HLA in healthy donors. The CDR3 sequence is 13 residues long. V was cut by 5 bases and J by 6 bases, with 13 bases left in between. Germline assignment: CDR1 SGHTA and CDR2 FQGTGA. The protocol was immunoSEQ multiplex PCR, while the TCRdb copy is restricted to in-frame clones and leaves out a portion. The table records some 140,000 clones, around 84% of them present only once. Sequencing was carried out using PBMCs. The TCR sequence derives from a human donor in good health. V gene TRBV7-3 combines with J gene TRBJ1-2, with a tentative D call TRBD1 (6 bases). CDR3 sequence: CASSQQGVDGYTF. As DNA, the CDR3 is TGTGCCAGCAGCCAACAGGGAGTTGATGGCTACACCTTC.